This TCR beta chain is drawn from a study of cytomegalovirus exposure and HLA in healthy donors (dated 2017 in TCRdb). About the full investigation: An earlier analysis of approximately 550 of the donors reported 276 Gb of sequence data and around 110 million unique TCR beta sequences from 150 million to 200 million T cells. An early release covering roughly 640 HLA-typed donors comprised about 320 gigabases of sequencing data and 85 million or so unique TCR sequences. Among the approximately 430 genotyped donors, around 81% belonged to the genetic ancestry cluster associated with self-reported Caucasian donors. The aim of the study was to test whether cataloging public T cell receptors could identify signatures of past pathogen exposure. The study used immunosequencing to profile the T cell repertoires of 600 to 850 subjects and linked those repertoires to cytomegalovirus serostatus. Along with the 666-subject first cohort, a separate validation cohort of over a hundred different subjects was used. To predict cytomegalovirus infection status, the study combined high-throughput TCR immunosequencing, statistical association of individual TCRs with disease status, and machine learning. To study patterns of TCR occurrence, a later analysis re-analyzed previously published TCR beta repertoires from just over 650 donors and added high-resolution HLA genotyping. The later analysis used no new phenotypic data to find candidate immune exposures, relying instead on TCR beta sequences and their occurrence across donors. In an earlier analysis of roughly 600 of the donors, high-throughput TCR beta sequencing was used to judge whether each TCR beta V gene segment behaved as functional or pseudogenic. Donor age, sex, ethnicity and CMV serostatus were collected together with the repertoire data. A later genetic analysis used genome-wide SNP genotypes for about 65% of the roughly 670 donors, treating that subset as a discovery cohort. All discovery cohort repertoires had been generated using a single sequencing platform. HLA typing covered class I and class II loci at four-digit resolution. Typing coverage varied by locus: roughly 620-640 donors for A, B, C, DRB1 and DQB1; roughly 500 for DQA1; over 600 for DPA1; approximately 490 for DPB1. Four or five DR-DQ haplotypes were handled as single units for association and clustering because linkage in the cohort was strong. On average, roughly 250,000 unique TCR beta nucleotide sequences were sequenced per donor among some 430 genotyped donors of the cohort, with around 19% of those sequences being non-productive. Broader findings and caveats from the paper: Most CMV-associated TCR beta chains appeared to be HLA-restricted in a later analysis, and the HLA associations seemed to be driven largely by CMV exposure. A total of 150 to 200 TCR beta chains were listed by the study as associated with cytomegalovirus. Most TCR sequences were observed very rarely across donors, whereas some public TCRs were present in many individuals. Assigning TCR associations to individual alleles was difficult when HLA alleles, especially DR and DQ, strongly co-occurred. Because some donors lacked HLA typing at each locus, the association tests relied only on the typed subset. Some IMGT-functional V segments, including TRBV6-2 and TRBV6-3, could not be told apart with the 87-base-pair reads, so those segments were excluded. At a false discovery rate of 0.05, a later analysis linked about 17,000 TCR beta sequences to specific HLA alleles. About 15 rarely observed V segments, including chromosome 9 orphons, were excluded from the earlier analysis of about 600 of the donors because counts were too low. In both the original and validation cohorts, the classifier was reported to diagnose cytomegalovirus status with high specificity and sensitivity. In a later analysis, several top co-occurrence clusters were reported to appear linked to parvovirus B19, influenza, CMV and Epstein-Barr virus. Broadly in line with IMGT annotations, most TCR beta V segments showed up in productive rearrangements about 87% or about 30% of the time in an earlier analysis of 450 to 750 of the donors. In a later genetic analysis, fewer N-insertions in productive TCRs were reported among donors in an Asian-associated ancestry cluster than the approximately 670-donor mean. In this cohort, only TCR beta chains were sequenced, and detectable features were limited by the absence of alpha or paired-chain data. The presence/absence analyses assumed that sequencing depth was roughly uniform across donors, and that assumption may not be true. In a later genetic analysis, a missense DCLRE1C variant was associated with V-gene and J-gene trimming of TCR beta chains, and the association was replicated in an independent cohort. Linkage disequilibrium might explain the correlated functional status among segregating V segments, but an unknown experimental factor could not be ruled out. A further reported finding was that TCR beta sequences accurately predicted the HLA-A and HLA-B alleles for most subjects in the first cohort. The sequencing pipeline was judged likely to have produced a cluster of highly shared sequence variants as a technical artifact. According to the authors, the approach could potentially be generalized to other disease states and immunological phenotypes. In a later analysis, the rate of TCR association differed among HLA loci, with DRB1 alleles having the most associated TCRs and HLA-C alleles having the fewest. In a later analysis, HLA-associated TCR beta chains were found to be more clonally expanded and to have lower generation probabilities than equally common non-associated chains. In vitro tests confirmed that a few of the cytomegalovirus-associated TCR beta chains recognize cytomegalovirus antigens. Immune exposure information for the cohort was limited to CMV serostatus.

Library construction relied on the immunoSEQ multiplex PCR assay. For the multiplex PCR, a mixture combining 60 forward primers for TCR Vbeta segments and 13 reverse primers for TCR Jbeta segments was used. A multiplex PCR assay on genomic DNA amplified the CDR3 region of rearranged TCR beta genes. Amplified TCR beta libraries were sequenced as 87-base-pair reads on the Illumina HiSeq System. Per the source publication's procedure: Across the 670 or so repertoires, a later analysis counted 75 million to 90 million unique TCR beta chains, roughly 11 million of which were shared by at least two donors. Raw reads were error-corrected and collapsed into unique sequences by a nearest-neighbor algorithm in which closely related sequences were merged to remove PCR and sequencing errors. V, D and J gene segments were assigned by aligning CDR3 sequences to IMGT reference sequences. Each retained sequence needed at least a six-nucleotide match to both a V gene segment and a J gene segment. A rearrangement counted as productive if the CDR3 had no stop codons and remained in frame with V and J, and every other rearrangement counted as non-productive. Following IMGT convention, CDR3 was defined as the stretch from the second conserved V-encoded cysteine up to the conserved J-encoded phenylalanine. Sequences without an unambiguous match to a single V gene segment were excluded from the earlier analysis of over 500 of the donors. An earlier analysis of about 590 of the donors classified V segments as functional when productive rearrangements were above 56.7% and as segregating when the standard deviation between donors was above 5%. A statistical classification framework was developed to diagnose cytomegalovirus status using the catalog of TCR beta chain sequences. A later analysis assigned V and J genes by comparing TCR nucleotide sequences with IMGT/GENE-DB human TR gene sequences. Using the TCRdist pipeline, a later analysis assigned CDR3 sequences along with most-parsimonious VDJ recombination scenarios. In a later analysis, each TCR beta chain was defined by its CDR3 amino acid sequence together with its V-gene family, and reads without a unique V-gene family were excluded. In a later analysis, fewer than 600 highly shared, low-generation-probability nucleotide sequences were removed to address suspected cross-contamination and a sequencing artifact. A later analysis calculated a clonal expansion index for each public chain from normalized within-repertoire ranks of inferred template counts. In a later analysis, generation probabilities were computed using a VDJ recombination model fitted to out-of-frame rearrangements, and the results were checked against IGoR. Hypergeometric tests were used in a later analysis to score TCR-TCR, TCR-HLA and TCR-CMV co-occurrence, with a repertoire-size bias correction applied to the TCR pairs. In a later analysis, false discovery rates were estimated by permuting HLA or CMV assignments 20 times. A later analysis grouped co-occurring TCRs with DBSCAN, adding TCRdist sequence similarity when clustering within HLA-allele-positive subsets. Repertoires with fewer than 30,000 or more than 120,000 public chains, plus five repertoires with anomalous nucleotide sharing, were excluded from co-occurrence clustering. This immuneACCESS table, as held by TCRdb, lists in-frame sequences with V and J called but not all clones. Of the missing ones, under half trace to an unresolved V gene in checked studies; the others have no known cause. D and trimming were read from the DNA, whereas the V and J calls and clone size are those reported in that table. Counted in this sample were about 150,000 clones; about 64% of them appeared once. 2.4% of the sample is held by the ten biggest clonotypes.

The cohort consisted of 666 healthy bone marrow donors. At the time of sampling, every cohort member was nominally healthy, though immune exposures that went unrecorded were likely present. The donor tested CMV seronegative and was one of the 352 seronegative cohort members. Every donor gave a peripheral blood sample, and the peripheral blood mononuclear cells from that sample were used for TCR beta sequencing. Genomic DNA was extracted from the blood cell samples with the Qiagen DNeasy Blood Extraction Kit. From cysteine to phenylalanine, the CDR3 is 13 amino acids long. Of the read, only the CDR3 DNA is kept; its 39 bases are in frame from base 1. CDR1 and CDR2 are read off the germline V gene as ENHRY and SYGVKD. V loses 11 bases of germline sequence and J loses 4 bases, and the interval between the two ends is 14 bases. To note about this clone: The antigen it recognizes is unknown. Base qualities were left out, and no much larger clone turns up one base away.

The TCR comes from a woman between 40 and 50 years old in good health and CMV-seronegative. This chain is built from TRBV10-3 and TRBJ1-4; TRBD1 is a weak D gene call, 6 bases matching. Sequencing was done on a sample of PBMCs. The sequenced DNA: TGTGCCTCCGGCGACAGGTTTAATGAAAAACTGTTTTTT. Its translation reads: CASGDRFNEKLFF.